The rows below give T cell receptor beta chains drawn from one sample of a study of blood T cell repertoires in COVID-19. Repertoires were generated with immunoSEQ multiplex PCR, while TCRdb's copy carries only in-frame clones and drops some. The table has 430,000 or so clones, around nine tenths seen once; the top ten hold roughly 1.4%. Sequencing was performed on PBMCs or T cells enriched from blood (not recorded which). These receptors came from a young woman who had been exposed to COVID-19. Each CDR3 is given with its conserved first and last residue. The D gene is left open where the match is weak. Size tells how often a clone was seen (once, few, many) or the class of an expanded clone, and some rows leave it out.

V gene,clone size,D gene,CDR3 length,J gene,CDR3 protein,CDR3 DNA
TRBV19,NA,NA,13,TRBJ1-2,CASSIDLRYGYTF,TGTGCCAGTAGTATAGACCTTCGCTATGGCTACACCTTC
TRBV2,NA,NA,13,TRBJ2-2,CASKDSSVRELFF,TGTGCCAGCAAAGACTCTAGCGTGAGGGAGCTGTTTTTT
TRBV28,NA,NA,16,TRBJ2-2,CASLPLSGVNTGELFF,TGTGCCAGCCTCCCTTTATCGGGGGTGAACACCGGGGAGCTGTTTTTT
TRBV27,NA,NA,16,TRBJ1-2,CASSRRGREGNYGYTF,TGTGCCAGCAGCCGTCGGGGCAGGGAGGGAAACTATGGCTACACCTTC
TRBV29-1,NA,TRBD1,17,TRBJ2-2,CSVAPPRDRGLSGELFF,TGCAGCGTTGCCCCACCGAGGGACAGGGGGCTTTCCGGGGAGCTGTTTTTT
TRBV4-1,NA,TRBD1,16,TRBJ1-1,CASSPPPTGWNTEAFF,TGCGCCAGCAGCCCCCCGCCGACAGGGTGGAACACTGAAGCTTTCTTT
TRBV7-9,NA,TRBD2,15,TRBJ2-7,CASSPIGGFFYEQYF,TGTGCCAGCAGCCCTATCGGGGGGTTTTTCTACGAGCAGTACTTC
TRBV5-5,NA,NA,14,TRBJ2-2,CASSLSTVTGELFF,TGTGCCAGCAGCTTGAGTACGGTCACCGGGGAGCTGTTTTTT
TRBV7-2,NA,TRBD2,18,TRBJ2-1,CASSAREGAGASYNEQFF,TGTGCCAGCAGCGCGAGGGAGGGAGCGGGAGCGTCCTACAATGAGCAGTTCTTC
TRBV28,NA,NA,15,TRBJ2-1,CASSLYVGDYNEQFF,TGTGCCAGCAGTTTATATGTGGGAGACTACAATGAGCAGTTCTTC
TRBV15,NA,NA,15,TRBJ2-1,CATSRGGGSYNEQFF,TGTGCCACCAGCAGAGGGGGCGGATCCTACAATGAGCAGTTCTTC
TRBV29-1,NA,TRBD1,12,TRBJ1-2,CSVGQGIAGYTF,TGCAGCGTCGGACAGGGTATCGCTGGCTACACCTTC
TRBV18,NA,NA,19,TRBJ2-1,CASSPLPTGMSTSYNEQFF,TGTGCCAGCTCACCCCTCCCGACAGGAATGTCGACTTCCTACAATGAGCAGTTCTTC
TRBV18,NA,TRBD1,13,TRBJ1-5,CASSGTAAQPQHF,TGTGCCAGCTCCGGGACAGCAGCCCAGCCCCAGCATTTT
TRBV10-3,NA,NA,14,TRBJ1-5,CAISPTDRNQPQHF,TGTGCCATCAGTCCGACAGACAGGAATCAGCCCCAGCATTTT
TRBV12-5,NA,NA,15,TRBJ2-1,CASGLQGGGYNEQFF,TGTGCTAGTGGTCTGCAGGGAGGGGGCTACAATGAGCAGTTCTTC
TRBV6-5,NA,TRBD2,15,TRBJ2-7,CASSLTSGAFYEQYF,TGTGCCAGCAGTCTCACTAGCGGGGCATTCTACGAGCAGTACTTC
TRBV2,NA,NA,15,TRBJ2-1,CASSAVERPYNEQFF,TGTGCCAGCAGTGCCGTGGAGCGCCCCTACAATGAGCAGTTCTTC
TRBV18,NA,NA,14,TRBJ2-1,CASSPPGLTNEQFF,TGTGCCAGCTCACCACCGGGACTGACTAATGAGCAGTTCTTC
TRBV7-6,NA,NA,15,TRBJ1-4,CASSSSWGEREKLFF,TGTGCCAGCAGCTCCTCTTGGGGGGAGCGGGAAAAACTGTTTTTT
TRBV27,NA,NA,14,TRBJ2-7,CASSFQGASYEQYF,TGTGCCAGCAGTTTTCAGGGCGCTTCCTACGAGCAGTACTTC
TRBV5-8,NA,NA,18,TRBJ2-6,CASSLEVSPNSGANVLTF,TGTGCCAGCAGCTTGGAAGTAAGCCCAAACTCTGGGGCCAACGTCCTGACTTTC
TRBV7-2,NA,TRBD2,17,TRBJ2-2,CASSLVSLAGSTGELFF,TGTGCCAGCAGCTTAGTGTCCCTAGCGGGATCCACCGGGGAGCTGTTTTTT
TRBV21-1,NA,NA,20,TRBJ2-3,CASSKGRFGASGGTTDTQYF,TGTGCCAGCAGCAAAGGCCGGTTTGGGGCCAGCGGGGGGACCACAGATACGCAGTATTTT
TRBV5-5,once,NA,13,TRBJ2-7,CASSLVTAYEQYF,TGTGCCAGCAGCTTGGTGACAGCCTACGAGCAGTACTTC
TRBV2,NA,TRBD1,14,TRBJ1-1,CASRVGTENTEAFF,TGTGCCAGCAGAGTGGGGACAGAAAACACTGAAGCTTTCTTT
TRBV6-5,NA,NA,12,TRBJ1-1,CASSYQGNEAFF,TGTGCCAGCAGTTACCAGGGGAATGAAGCTTTCTTT
TRBV27,NA,TRBD1,15,TRBJ2-5,CASRRGTGGVETQYF,TGTGCCAGCAGACGCGGGACAGGGGGCGTCGAGACCCAGTACTTC
TRBV27,NA,NA,15,TRBJ2-2,CASSLGGGGTGELFF,TGTGCCAGCAGTTTGGGGGGAGGGGGTACCGGGGAGCTGTTTTTT
TRBV27,NA,TRBD2,16,TRBJ2-1,CASSSQLARLYNEQFF,TGTGCCAGCAGCTCCCAACTAGCGCGCCTTTACAATGAGCAGTTCTTC
TRBV9,NA,TRBD1,13,TRBJ1-2,CASSVRQGYGYTF,TGTGCCAGCAGCGTTAGACAGGGCTATGGCTACACCTTC
TRBV5-1,NA,NA,16,TRBJ1-4,CASSLAGSGLNEKLFF,TGCGCCAGCAGCTTGGCCGGGTCAGGGCTTAATGAAAAACTGTTTTTT
TRBV27,NA,TRBD2,15,TRBJ2-7,CASSLTSGGWYEQYF,TGTGCCAGCAGTTTAACGAGCGGGGGGTGGTACGAGCAGTACTTC
TRBV28,once,TRBD1,16,TRBJ1-1,CASSLTPGGLGLEAFF,TGTGCCAGCAGTCTCACTCCAGGGGGCTTGGGCCTTGAAGCTTTCTTT
TRBV14,NA,TRBD2,18,TRBJ2-5,CASSLTGLANRPREAQYF,TGTGCCAGCAGCCTCACGGGACTAGCAAACAGGCCAAGAGAGGCCCAGTACTTC
TRBV29-1,NA,NA,13,TRBJ1-3,CSVTTVSGNTIYF,TGCAGCGTGACTACGGTTTCTGGAAACACCATATATTTT
TRBV9,once,TRBD2,14,TRBJ2-7,CASSVVAGAGEQYF,TGTGCCAGCAGCGTAGTAGCGGGAGCGGGAGAGCAGTACTTC
TRBV7-8,NA,TRBD2,15,TRBJ2-7,CASSLSTSGNHEQYF,TGTGCCAGCAGCTTAAGTACTAGCGGGAACCACGAGCAGTACTTC
TRBV10-2,NA,TRBD1,14,TRBJ1-2,CASTRDRGNHGYTF,TGCGCCAGCACCCGGGACAGGGGTAACCATGGCTACACCTTC